Listed here are 10 T cell receptor beta chains from one sample, sequenced in a study of post-analysis software for immune sequencing data. General study results and limits: Relative to controls, patients had five TRBV segments at higher frequency, with TRBV5-6, TRBV5-1 and TRBV20-1 among these.

For these receptors, no antigen is known. Unique molecular identifiers were carried by the TCR beta cDNA libraries. MiXCR, run by TCRdb on the PCR reads, gives a single entry per CDR3 protein. The repertoire holds approximately 770,000 distinct CDR3 sequences, more than 45% seen once, with roughly 4.5% in the top ten. Sequencing was done on a sample of blood. These receptors all stem from a girl aged 10 to 17 with multiple sclerosis.

CDR3: CSARSPRWETQYF. Here the CDR3 DNA reads TGCAGTGCTAGATCCCCGAGGTGGGAGACCCAGTACTTC. The V gene is TRBV20-1, the J gene TRBJ2-5; D is uncertain. V lost 2 bases and J 5 bases, leaving 12 bases between the germline ends. The germline V gene has CDR1 DFQATT and CDR2 SNEGSKA (reference sequence). This CDR3 has 13 amino acids.

V and J are TRBV12-3 or TRBV12-4 and TRBJ2-4, with 7 bases aligning to TRBD1. The CDR3 is 13 amino acids. Unmatched junction bases numbered 1, after V lost 3 bases and J lost 5 bases. For the CDR3, the DNA is TGTGCCAGCAGTTTGGGGACAGAAAACATTCAGTACTTC. It specifies CASSLGTENIQYF.

This clonotype has a handful of counts. The chain couples TRBV6-5 to TRBJ1-2; D remains unclear. CDR1 is MNHEY and CDR2 is SVGAGI in the germline V gene. The CDR3 has 14 amino acids. Trimming removed 9 bases at V and 2 bases at J, with 16 bases between. CDR3 sequence: CASGSGRHNYGYTF. For the CDR3, the DNA is TGTGCCAGTGGTTCGGGAAGGCACAACTATGGCTACACCTTC.

The chain recombines TRBV9 with TRBJ2-3; TRBD1 aligns across 9 bases. V lost 0 bases and J lost 1; bases outside the gene matches: 3. Germline CDR1 and CDR2: SGDLS and YYNGEE. This CDR3 comprises 16 residues. Written as DNA, the CDR3 is TGTGCCAGCAGCGTAGGTCGGGACAGGGGCACAGATACGCAGTATTTT. Amino acids: CASSVGRDRGTDTQYF.

This chain links TRBV12-3 or TRBV12-4 with TRBJ1-1; the D is unclear. This CDR3 has 14 residues. V was clipped by 5 bases and J by 2 bases, with 12 bases between them. CDR3 sequence reads: CASSQIRKNTEAFF. The CDR3 DNA reads as TGTGCCAGCAGTCAGATTAGAAAAAACACTGAAGCTTTCTTT.

The chain employs TRBV12-5 and TRBJ2-5, with D perhaps matching TRBD1 or TRBD2 (5 bases each). V shed 4 bases and J shed 1 base, with 13 bases lying between them. The CDR3 has 15 amino acids. Germline V CDR1 and CDR2: LGHNT, FRNRAP. CDR3 loop: CASGSATGGQETQYF. The DNA for the CDR3 is TGTGCTAGTGGTTCGGCAACTGGGGGCCAAGAGACCCAGTACTTC. The whole variable domain, filled in from reference TRBV12-5 and TRBJ2-5, reads DARVTQTPRHKVTEMGQEVTMRCQPILGHNTVFWYRQTMMQGLELLAYFRNRAPLDDSGMPKDRFSAEMPDATLATLKIQPSEPRDSAVYFCASGSATGGQETQYFGPGTRLLVL.

As to this clonotype: One end of the junction does not line up with germline, which may come from a read error. The chain is built from TRBV20-1 and TRBJ2-7, with 7 bases matching TRBD1. Germline CDR1 is DFQATT and CDR2 is SNEGSKA (reference sequence). The CDR3 is made up of 15 amino acids. In DNA, the CDR3 is TGCGGTGCTGAAGCGACAGGGATCGGCACCTACGAGCAGTACTTC. Translation gives CGAEATGIGTYEQYF.

The chain joins TRBV12-5 to TRBJ2-3, with 14 nucleotides matching TRBD2. Germline values: CDR1 LGHNT, CDR2 FRNRAP. The CDR3 runs to 18 residues. CDR3 sequence (DNA): TGTGCCAGCATCCGGGACCGAAAGACTAGCGGGAGGGGAAATACGCAGTATTTT. The encoded protein is CASIRDRKTSGRGNTQYF.

This clonotype was seen more than once but under ten times. The chain joins TRBV12-3 or TRBV12-4 to TRBJ2-5; 13 bases agree with TRBD2. The CDR3 covers 15 residues. Trimming cost V 6 bases and J 5 bases; bases outside gene matches: 6. CDR3 DNA: TGTGCCAGCAGCCGGAGGACTAGCGGGAGTGAGACCCAGTACTTC. Amino acids: CASSRRTSGSETQYF.

The chain is built from TRBV13 and TRBJ2-5; D may be TRBD2 (5 bases). CDR3 length equals 11 residues. Germline V gene lookup returns CDR1 PRHDT and CDR2 FYEKMQ (reference sequence). Trimming removed 3 bases from V and 11 bases from J, with 10 bases in between. The CDR3 DNA reads as TGTGCCAGCAGCTTCCGAGCGGAGCAGTACTTC. Its translation: CASSFRAEQYF.